Shown below are 9 T cell receptor beta chains from a single sample sequenced in a study of CD8 T cells in Susac syndrome. An amount of RNA that ranged from roughly 0.5 to 1 ug was reverse transcribed with random hexamers. MiXCR, run by TCRdb on the immunoSEQ multiplex PCR reads, gives a single entry per CDR3 protein. The sample records 140,000 to 150,000 distinct CDR3 sequences, about 94% being singletons. Sequencing used CD4+ T cells from PBMCs. The receptor set was obtained from a human donor with Susac syndrome.

The CDR3 DNA sequence: TGCAGCGTTGCACAACGCATGAACACTGAAGCTTTCTTT. Translated, it gives CSVAQRMNTEAFF. V is TRBV29-1 and J is TRBJ1-1; no clear D. Between the trimmed V and J ends, which lost 4 bases and 0 bases, there was a span of 9 bases. The CDR3 spans 13 residues. CDR1 SQVTM and CDR2 ANQGSEA come from the germline V gene.

The chain recombines TRBV2 with TRBJ1-2; 8 nucleotides line up with TRBD1. The V and J ends lost 6 bases and 4 bases, in that order; junction bases with no gene match: 4. This CDR3 region has 13 residues. CDR1 and CDR2 (germline): SNHLY, FYNNEI. This CDR3 is CASRGTGLYGYTF. The CDR3 bases are TGTGCCAGCAGGGGGACAGGCCTCTATGGCTACACCTTC.

The chain carries TRBV9 and TRBJ1-2; 9 bases align to TRBD1. Germline CDR1 SGDLS, CDR2 YYNGEE. The CDR3 consists of 14 residues. After removal of 4 bases from V and 3 bases from J, the junction contained 4 bases not matched to a gene. The CDR3 spells CASSSRQGDYGYTF. The DNA of the CDR3 is TGTGCCAGCAGCTCACGACAGGGGGACTATGGCTACACCTTC. Supplemented by reference TRBV9 and TRBJ1-2, the full variable domain reads DSGVTQTPKHLITATGQRVTLRCSPRSGDLSVYWYQQSLDQGLQFLIQYYNGEERAKGNILERFSAQQFPDLHSELNLSSLELGDSALYFCASSSRQGDYGYTFGSGTRLTVV.

CDR3 nucleotides: TGTGCCAGCAGTTACACGGGACAAAGCGGCCAGCCCCAGCATTTT. It translates to CASSYTGQSGQPQHF. The rearrangement uses TRBV6-5 and TRBJ1-5, with a tentative D call TRBD1 (6 bases). Per the germline V gene, CDR1 is MNHEY and CDR2 is SVGAGI. The CDR3 totals 15 residues. V was trimmed by 2 bases and J by 7 bases, leaving 15 bases between them.

This rearrangement joins TRBV28 to TRBJ2-6; D is unclear. This CDR3 has 14 amino acids. Germline V gene sequence: CDR1 MDHEN, CDR2 SYDVKM. Trimming left V 8 bases short and J 2 bases short, with 10 bases between. This chain's CDR3 is CASVKTPGANVLTF. CDR3 nucleotide sequence: TGTGCCAGCGTAAAAACCCCTGGGGCCAACGTCCTGACTTTC.

The table lists this clonotype with a few counts. The gene calls are TRBV11-1 and TRBJ2-5, with 7 bases identical to TRBD1. Germline V gives CDR1 SGHAT, CDR2 FQDESV (reference sequence). The CDR3 consists of 13 residues. J gave up 4 bases and V 4 bases, and 3 bases lay outside the gene matches. DNA of the CDR3: TGTGCCAGCAGCTCTGACAGGGCAGAGACCCAGTACTTC. Amino acids: CASSSDRAETQYF.

This chain uses TRBV20-1 with TRBJ2-7; either TRBD1 or TRBD2 may fit D (5 bases each). Per the germline V gene, CDR1 is DFQATT and CDR2 is SNEGSKA (reference sequence). The V end lost 7 bases, the J end lost 3 bases, and 16 bases lay between the germline ends. CDR3 length equals 13 residues. This CDR3 reads CSVIGTYVYEQYF. DNA of the CDR3: TGCAGTGTGATTGGGACCTACGTCTACGAGCAGTACTTC.

The V gene is TRBV29-1, the J gene TRBJ2-1; 15 bases match TRBD2. Germline loops: CDR1 SQVTM, CDR2 ANQGSEA. The CDR3 totals 13 residues. Trimming cost V 4 bases and J 9 bases; bases outside gene matches: 1. The CDR3 DNA sequence: TGCAGCGTTGGGACTAGCGGGAGGGGTGAGCAGTTCTTC. It is translated as CSVGTSGRGEQFF.

This sequence joins TRBV30 and TRBJ1-5, with TRBD1 matching over 7 bases. The V segment lost 5 bases and the J segment 3 bases; nucleotides outside the gene matches: 10. Germline lookup yields CDR1 GTSNPN and CDR2 SVGIG (reference sequence). The length of the CDR3 is 15 residues. In DNA, the CDR3 is TGTGCCTGGGTAAATGTGGACAGGCCCAATCAGCCCCAGCATTTT. Translating it yields CAWVNVDRPNQPQHF. The variable domain in full, with the rest retrieved from reference TRBV30 and TRBJ1-5, is SQTIHQWPATLVQPVGSPLSLECTVEGTSNPNLYWYRQAAGRGLQLLFYSVGIGQISSEVPQNLSASRPQDRQFILSSKKLLLSDSGFYLCAWVNVDRPNQPQHFGDGTRLSIL.